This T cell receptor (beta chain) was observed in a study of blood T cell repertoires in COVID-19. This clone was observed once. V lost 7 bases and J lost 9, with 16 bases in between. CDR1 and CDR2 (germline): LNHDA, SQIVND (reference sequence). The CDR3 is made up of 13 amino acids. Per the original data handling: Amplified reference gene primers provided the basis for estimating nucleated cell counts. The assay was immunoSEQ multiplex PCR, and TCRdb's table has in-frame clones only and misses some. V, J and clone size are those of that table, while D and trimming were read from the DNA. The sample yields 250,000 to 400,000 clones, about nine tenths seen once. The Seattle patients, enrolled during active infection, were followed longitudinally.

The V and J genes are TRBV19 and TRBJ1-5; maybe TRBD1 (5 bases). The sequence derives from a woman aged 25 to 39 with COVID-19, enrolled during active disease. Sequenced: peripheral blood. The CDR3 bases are TGTGCCAGTACTGGGACTCTTCTTGGGCCCCAGCATTTT. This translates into CASTGTLLGPQHF.